These 20 T cell receptor beta chains originate from one sample sequenced in a study of OX40 agonist ivuxolimab in advanced cancers. The data were produced by immunoSEQ multiplex PCR, yet TCRdb's version contains in-frame clones alone and is incomplete. This sample carries approximately 40,000 clones, 82% of them seen once, and the ten largest clones take 7.6%. Source: CD4+ or CD8+ T cells sorted from blood, taken in a trial of the OX40 agonist ivuxolimab. These receptors all come from an adult with an advanced solid tumor such as melanoma, head and neck, liver or kidney cancer.

The chain uses TRBV19 and TRBJ1-6; 7 nucleotides line up with TRBD1. V was pared by 6 bases and J by 0 bases, with 5 bases of the junction left unmatched. CDR1 LNHDA and CDR2 SQIVND come from the germline V gene (reference sequence). CDR3 size: 16 residues. CDR3 in DNA: TGTGCCAGTAGACCGCCAGGGGGCTCCTATAATTCACCCCTCCACTTT. It codes for CASRPPGGSYNSPLHF.

This clone is judged medium-sized. The V call is TRBV19, the J call TRBJ2-7; 16 nucleotides align to TRBD2. This CDR3 spans 16 amino acids. CDR1 and CDR2 (germline): LNHDA, SQIVND (reference sequence). Germline trimming cut 3 bases from V and 7 bases from J; bases unmatched to any gene: 6. CDR3 loop: CASSMGTSGRAEEQYF. The DNA of the CDR3 is TGTGCCAGTAGTATGGGGACTAGCGGGAGGGCCGAGGAGCAGTACTTC.

CDR3 sequence reads: CASTDGGPSPEQYF. The CDR3 DNA is TGTGCCAGTACCGATGGGGGCCCTTCCCCGGAGCAGTACTTC. The chain recombines TRBV19 with TRBJ2-7; D possibly corresponds to TRBD1 (6 bases). In germline, CDR1 is LNHDA, CDR2 SQIVND (reference sequence). The CDR3 totals 14 residues. The germline V and J ends were trimmed by 7 bases and 7 bases, with 20 bases remaining between them.

This chain joins TRBV4-1 and TRBJ1-1; no definite D call. This CDR3 has 14 residues. CDR1 and CDR2 from the germline V gene are MGHRA and YSYEKL. The V and J ends lost 7 bases and 1 base respectively, with 13 bases between them. The CDR3 reads CASMGPLKNTEAFF. As DNA, the CDR3 is TGCGCCAGCATGGGCCCACTTAAGAACACTGAAGCTTTCTTT.

This sequence joins TRBV10-1 and TRBJ2-1; 12 bases match TRBD2. V was clipped by 6 bases and J by 3 bases; unmatched bases: 6. The CDR3 contains 16 residues. The V gene's germline CDR1 is WNHNN and CDR2 SYGVQD (reference sequence). The CDR3 loop is CASSSSTSGSYNEQFF. CDR3 sequence (DNA): TGCGCCAGCAGCTCATCGACTAGCGGGAGCTACAATGAGCAGTTCTTC.

The V and J genes are TRBV30 and TRBJ2-3; 7 bases match TRBD1. Unmatched junction bases numbered 9, after V lost 4 bases and J lost 2 bases. Germline V gives CDR1 GTSNPN, CDR2 SVGIG (reference sequence). The CDR3 has 15 amino acids. The CDR3 spells CAWIYRDRSTDTQYF. DNA of the CDR3: TGTGCCTGGATTTACCGGGACAGATCCACAGATACGCAGTATTTT.

The chain carries TRBV9 and TRBJ1-3; D gene uncertain. The V gene's germline CDR1 is SGDLS and CDR2 YYNGEE. The CDR3 is 15 amino acids. Trimming pared 0 bases from V and 0 bases from J, leaving 7 bases between. The CDR3: CASSVAWYSGNTIYF. The DNA for the CDR3 is TGTGCCAGCAGCGTAGCCTGGTACTCTGGAAACACCATATATTTT.

The rearrangement links TRBV19 to TRBJ1-3; maybe TRBD1 (6 bases). Trimming took off 7 bases at V and 0 bases at J, with 10 bases between the two ends. CDR3 length equals 14 residues. The germline V gene has CDR1 LNHDA and CDR2 SQIVND (reference sequence). The CDR3, as DNA: TGTGCCAGTATCCGGGACATCTCTGGAAACACCATATATTTT. Its translation: CASIRDISGNTIYF.

V and J are TRBV9 and TRBJ1-3, with D possibly TRBD1 on 6 matching bases. The length of the CDR3 is 16 residues. The V end lost 2 bases, the J end lost 4 bases, and 16 bases lay between the germline ends. Germline V gene data show CDR1 as SGDLS and CDR2 as YYNGEE. CDR3 DNA: TGTGCCAGCAGCGTTGAGGGGGACCTATGGGGAAACACCATATATTTT. This codes for CASSVEGDLWGNTIYF.

On this clone itself: Other DNA sequences within the sample encode an identical CDR3. This chain uses TRBV9 with TRBJ2-2, with no clear D. The CDR3 loop spans 13 amino acids. The germline CDR1 and CDR2 sequences are SGDLS and YYNGEE. Trimming cost V 0 bases and J 4 bases, with 4 bases left between them. The CDR3 coding sequence is TGTGCCAGCAGCGTAGGGCTCACCGGGGAGCTGTTTTTT. Translated: CASSVGLTGELFF.

The rearrangement links TRBV5-4 to TRBJ1-2; D gene uncertain. The CDR3 is 13 amino acids. With 0 bases removed from V and 5 bases from J, the gap between germline ends came to 8 bases. CDR1 and CDR2 (germline): SGHNT, YYREEE (reference sequence). The CDR3 DNA follows: TGTGCCAGCAGCTTGGACAGTCAGTATGGCTACACCTTC. Amino acid sequence: CASSLDSQYGYTF.

The V gene is TRBV5-1, the J gene TRBJ2-3; D remains unclear. From germline, CDR1 is SGHRS and CDR2 YFSETQ. CDR3 length: 13 amino acids. V gave up 5 bases and J gave up 9 bases, with 16 bases separating them. The chain's CDR3 is CASSEGPNPTQYF. Written as DNA, the CDR3 is TGCGCCAGCAGTGAAGGACCGAACCCAACGCAGTATTTT.

Comments on this clone: A much larger clone lies one base from this, so it may be a read error. The V call is TRBV5-4, the J call TRBJ2-7; D perhaps matches TRBD1 (6 bases). Trimming pared 0 bases from V and 5 bases from J, leaving 12 bases between. Germline V gene sequence: CDR1 SGHNT, CDR2 YYREEE (reference sequence). The CDR3 runs to 14 residues. The CDR3: CASSLAQQGNEQYF. Written as DNA, the CDR3 is TGTGCCAGCAGCTTGGCCCAACAGGGAAACGAGCAGTACTTC.

The V call is TRBV10-2, the J call TRBJ2-7, with 7 bases that match TRBD2. This CDR3 is built from 12 residues. The germline V gene encodes CDR1 WSHSY and CDR2 SAAADI. V shed 8 bases and J 3 bases; nucleotides not matched to a gene: 4. CDR3 protein: CASLAEVYEQYF. CDR3 bases: TGCGCCAGCCTAGCGGAGGTCTACGAGCAGTACTTC.

The V and J genes are TRBV7-6 and TRBJ2-7, with 8 bases identical to TRBD2. This CDR3 is built from 14 residues. Per the germline V gene, CDR1 is SGHVS and CDR2 is FNYEAQ. V lost 3 bases to trimming and J lost 0 bases; unmatched junction nucleotides: 1. CDR3 sequence (DNA): TGTGCCAGCAGCTTCACTAGCGGCTCCTACGAGCAGTACTTC. It specifies CASSFTSGSYEQYF.

The chain has TRBV18 and TRBJ2-1, with 12 bases that match TRBD1. Germline-derived CDR1 and CDR2 are KGHSH and LQKENI. This CDR3 comprises 18 residues. After removal of 3 bases from V and 0 bases from J, the junction contained 6 bases not matched to a gene. This CDR3 is CASSPGQGAQISYNEQFF. For the CDR3, the DNA is TGTGCCAGCTCACCGGGACAGGGGGCCCAAATCTCCTACAATGAGCAGTTCTTC. The entire variable domain, with the rest obtained from reference TRBV18 and TRBJ2-1, is as follows: NAGVMQNPRHLVRRRGQEARLRCSPMKGHSHVYWYRQLPEEGLKFMVYLQKENIIDESGMPKERFSAEFPKEGPSILRIQQVVRGDSAAYFCASSPGQGAQISYNEQFFGPGTRLTVL.

The CDR3 here is CASRLIGTGHGYTF. The CDR3, as DNA: TGTGCCAGCAGACTGATTGGGACAGGGCATGGCTACACCTTC. The V call is TRBV27, the J call TRBJ1-2; 9 nucleotides agree with TRBD1. Unmatched junction bases numbered 8, after V lost 6 bases and J lost 6 bases. The CDR3 contains 14 residues. CDR1 is MNHEY and CDR2 is SMNVEV in the germline V gene (reference sequence).

The CDR3 DNA reads TGTGCCAGCTCGCGGGACAGGAATGAAAAACTGTTTTTT. This translates into CASSRDRNEKLFF. V is TRBV18 and J is TRBJ1-4; 8 nucleotides align to TRBD1. This CDR3 has 13 residues. After removal of 6 bases from V and 5 bases from J, the junction contained 2 bases not matched to a gene. Germline loops: CDR1 KGHSH, CDR2 LQKENI.

The gene calls are TRBV9 and TRBJ2-1; D gene unclear. Trimming left V 1 base short and J 4 bases short, with 6 bases between. There are 13 residues in the CDR3. Per the germline V gene, CDR1 is SGDLS and CDR2 is YYNGEE. The CDR3 reads CASSVPPYNEQFF. For the CDR3, the DNA is TGTGCCAGCAGCGTACCTCCATACAATGAGCAGTTCTTC.

This chain uses TRBV5-1 with TRBJ2-7, with D possibly matching TRBD1 (5 bases). From germline, CDR1 is SGHRS and CDR2 YFSETQ. The ends were cut back, 4 bases at V and 2 bases at J, with 13 bases in the middle. This CDR3 is built from 14 residues. CDR3 coding DNA: TGCGCCAGCAGCCTAAACAGGTCTCCCTACGAGCAGTACTTC. As protein: CASSLNRSPYEQYF.